The 13 T cell receptor beta chains given below trace back to one sample, sequenced in a study of PD-L1 blockade in urothelial cancer. Time point indicated: pretreatment peripheral blood. Profiling relied on immunoSEQ multiplex PCR, and the TCRdb table lists in-frame clones only, not all of them. The repertoire consists of 45,000 to 55,000 clones, with more than 75% occurring once and the leading ten covering about 1.2%. The input for sequencing was PBMCs, taken around atezolizumab (anti-PD-L1) treatment. These receptors all stem from a man aged 45-65 years with urothelial cancer.

The chain has TRBV7-9 and TRBJ1-3; D unresolved. CDR3 length equals 14 residues. CDR1 is SEHNR, CDR2 FQNEAQ, per germline (reference sequence). Trimming removed 3 bases at V and 4 bases at J, with 10 bases between. CDR3 in amino acids: CASSFVAQGNTIYF. The CDR3 nucleotides are TGTGCCAGCAGCTTCGTGGCACAAGGAAACACCATATATTTT.

V and J are TRBV18 and TRBJ1-2; a weak D match, TRBD1 (6 bases). The CDR3 runs to 13 residues. Per germline, CDR1 KGHSH and CDR2 LQKENI. V was pared by 3 bases and J by 8 bases, with 13 bases between. This CDR3 is CASSPDSSGGYTF. CDR3 nucleotides: TGTGCCAGCTCACCGGACAGTTCTGGAGGCTACACCTTC.

The chain joins TRBV5-1 to TRBJ2-3; D is uncertain. The germline CDR1 and CDR2 sequences are SGHRS and YFSETQ. The CDR3 covers 11 residues. V was cut by 5 bases and J by 5 bases, with 6 bases left in between. Written as DNA, the CDR3 is TGCGCCAGCAGTTTTAGAGATACGCAGTATTTT. This codes for CASSFRDTQYF.

The chain recombines TRBV6-1 with TRBJ1-1; no firm D call. This CDR3 region has 13 residues. V was clipped by 10 bases and J by 4 bases, with 16 bases between them. From germline, CDR1 is MNHNS and CDR2 SASEGT. This CDR3 reads CAIIAGSSTEAFF. DNA of the CDR3: TGTGCCATTATAGCCGGGTCGAGCACTGAAGCTTTCTTT.

The chain has TRBV10-3 and TRBJ1-1; D is possibly TRBD1 (5 bases). The CDR3 loop spans 14 amino acids. Germline assignment: CDR1 ENHRY and CDR2 SYGVKD. V shed 4 bases and J shed 6 bases, with 15 bases lying between them. Written as DNA, the CDR3 is TGTGCCATCAGTGTCGCAGGGCTTGGATCTGAAGCTTTCTTT. As protein: CAISVAGLGSEAFF.

The chain is built from TRBV9 and TRBJ2-7, with TRBD1 matching 8 bases. Trimming cost V 5 bases and J 6 bases; bases outside gene matches: 7. Germline CDR1 is SGDLS and CDR2 is YYNGEE. CDR3 length: 13 amino acids. The CDR3 DNA follows: TGTGCCAGCAGTCCCAGGGGGCTTAGCGAGCAGTACTTC. Protein sequence: CASSPRGLSEQYF.

This rearrangement joins TRBV19 to TRBJ2-7, with TRBD2 identical over 13 bases. The V gene end was trimmed by 3 bases and the J gene end by 1 base; junction bases not matched to a gene: 6. The V gene's germline CDR1 is LNHDA and CDR2 SQIVND (reference sequence). CDR3 length equals 17 residues. CDR3 bases: TGTGCCAGTAGTATTCGACTAGCGGGGGGCCGTTCCTACGAGCAGTACTTC. This gives the protein CASSIRLAGGRSYEQYF.

J is TRBJ2-1 and V is TRBV7-8, with TRBD2 matching 9 bases. J gave up 16 bases and V 1 base, and 8 bases lay outside the gene matches. Germline assignment: CDR1 SGHVS and CDR2 FQNEAQ. The CDR3 has 13 amino acids. CDR3 amino acids: CASSLGGLAQNFF. The CDR3 DNA sequence: TGTGCCAGCAGCTTAGGGGGACTAGCCCAGAACTTCTTC.

This sequence joins TRBV5-3 and TRBJ2-7, with 7 bases identical to TRBD2. TRBV5-3 is classed as an ORF, of uncertain function. The V and J ends lost 4 bases and 2 bases, in that order; junction bases with no gene match: 15. This CDR3 is 17 amino acids long. CDR3 sequence: CARSNTLAVESTYEQYF. The CDR3, as DNA: TGTGCCAGAAGCAATACCCTAGCGGTGGAGAGCACCTACGAGCAGTACTTC.

The chain recombines TRBV5-4 with TRBJ2-5; 8 bases agree with TRBD2. Germline trimming cut 4 bases from V and 4 bases from J; bases unmatched to any gene: 12. Per the germline V gene, CDR1 is SGHNT and CDR2 is YYREEE (reference sequence). CDR3 length: 16 amino acids. The chain's CDR3 is CASSIPGRAGAETQYF. The CDR3 DNA sequence: TGTGCCAGCAGCATACCAGGGAGAGCGGGAGCAGAGACCCAGTACTTC. Based on the CDR3 plus reference TRBV5-4 and TRBJ2-5, the full variable domain is ETGVTQSPTHLIKTRGQQVTLRCSSQSGHNTVSWYQQALGQGPQFIFQYYREEENGRGNFPPRFSGLQFPNYSSELNVNALELDDSALYLCASSIPGRAGAETQYFGPGTRLLVL.

To note about this clone: A junction end diverges from the germline sequence, so it may reflect a read error. V usage is TRBV7-9 and J usage is TRBJ2-7; maybe TRBD1 (5 bases). This CDR3 contains 11 residues. Per the germline V gene, CDR1 is SEHNR and CDR2 is FQNEAQ (reference sequence). The chain's CDR3 is CASSPSGRVSF. In nucleotides, the CDR3 is TGTGCCAGCAGCCCCTCGGGCAGGGTATCTTTC.

This chain joins TRBV30 and TRBJ2-3; 7 nucleotides line up with TRBD1. This CDR3 has 14 amino acids. V was pared by 8 bases and J by 6 bases, with 14 bases of the junction left unmatched. Per germline, CDR1 GTSNPN and CDR2 SVGIG (reference sequence). The CDR3 is CAGSTGALPDTQYF. CDR3 sequence (DNA): TGTGCCGGATCAACAGGGGCCCTACCCGATACGCAGTATTTT.

Only one count was recorded for this clone. The chain combines TRBV4-3 with TRBJ2-1; D gene ambiguous. V was clipped by 0 bases and J by 3 bases, with 6 bases between them. This CDR3 contains 14 residues. The V gene's germline CDR1 is LGHNA and CDR2 YSLEER. The CDR3 loop is CASSQDSVYNEQFF. The CDR3 DNA sequence: TGCGCCAGCAGCCAAGACTCCGTCTACAATGAGCAGTTCTTC.